This T cell receptor beta chain comes out of a study of regulatory T cells in long-lasting Graves disease (dated by TCRdb to the early 2020s). Background on the whole study: Newly diagnosed Graves' disease patients had taken antithyroid drugs for less than 3 months. A total of 33 samples underwent TCR sequencing: some 13 from persistent and around 20 from newly diagnosed Graves' disease patients. Patients with persistent Graves' disease were compared with patients with newly diagnosed Graves' disease using TCR sequencing and RNA sequencing of peripheral blood. The study was conducted in China and was registered as a clinical trial. Beyond this particular receptor, the publication reports: Preferential use of TRBV28, TRBJ1-2 and TRBJ2-5 was observed in persistent disease, whereas TRBV20-1 and TRBJ2-1 were favored in newly diagnosed disease. Peripheral blood alone was examined, since thyroid tissue, which constituted the primary lesion, could not be accessed. Persistent patients shared more public clonotypes among themselves (under 3,000) than newly diagnosed patients did (approximately 900). Only the TCR beta chain was sequenced and analyzed. The small sample size was acknowledged by the authors as a limitation that may reduce accuracy. Lower TCR Shannon entropy and fewer highly expanded clones were observed in persistent Graves' disease patients than in newly diagnosed patients, which suggested clonal expansion.

To prepare the library, multiplex PCR was applied. The sequencing machine was an Illumina HiSeq 4000. iRepertoire HTBI primers and Arm-PCR amplification of CDR3 regions were used to construct TCR beta libraries. PCR products were gel purified before sequencing. In the original analysis: Gene usage analysis of CDR3 amino acid clonotypes used the roughly 60 TRBV and around 14 TRBJ segments found across samples. Filtered high-quality paired reads were merged into contigs using COPE and FqMerger. BLAST was used to align contigs to IMGT TRBV, TRBD and TRBJ reference genes, and CDR3 was defined according to IMGT. Highly expanded clones were defined as clonotypes with a frequency above 0.1%. Shannon entropy was used to measure repertoire diversity, and the Gini coefficient was used to measure V-J evenness. Clonotypes shared by more than one individual were considered public. Using fastp at Q25 and MiXCR, TCRdb reprocessed the public reads and kept productive beta chains. Rows are combined by CDR3 protein, so each entry shows the most common genes and DNA. The V and J calls and clone size are TCRdb's, not the authors'. This sample comprises over 500,000 distinct CDR3 sequences, around 17% of them detected only once. The ten largest clones add up to 18% of the sample.

The time point label corresponds to: newly diagnosed GD, antithyroid drugs for less than 3 months. For both TCR sequencing and RNA sequencing, RNA was extracted from PBMCs in TRIzol. The diagnosis of Graves' disease followed American Thyroid Association guidelines. The patients came from an endocrinology department in Xi'an, China. Each patient gave approximately 9.7 milliliters of peripheral blood, collected in an EDTA anticoagulant tube. Ficoll Paque Plus density gradient separation was used to isolate PBMCs, and no additional T cell sorting was done. An Agilent 2100 Bioanalyzer and agarose gel were used to assess RNA quality, and a NanoDrop 2000 was used to measure RNA concentration. As concerns this clonotype: Its antigen target is currently unknown. Within one base of it there is no much larger clone, and no base qualities were kept.

CDR1 and CDR2 (KGHDR, SFDVKD) derive from the germline V gene. The germline ends are 21 bases apart after V is trimmed by 3 bases and J by 13 bases. Counted from cysteine to phenylalanine, this CDR3 has 14 amino acids. CDR3 DNA is the only sequence kept; it has 42 bases, read in frame from the first base. The sample was also linked to a second study, of T cells in Graves' hyperthyroidism and ophthalmopathy. Reported in the second study: Graves' hyperthyroidism was defined as stable when no progression to ophthalmopathy occurred over 18 months of follow-up. Hyperthyroidism patients were newly diagnosed, with disease duration under 2 months, and aged 18 to 65 years. The study excluded patients with uncontrolled infections, other autoimmune diseases, pregnancy or lactation. Diagnoses relied on clinical symptoms, serum thyroxine and TRAb, thyroid ultrasound and orbital computed tomography. The first round of RT-PCR for the TCR CDR3 was performed with the HTBI primer set and the Qiagen OneStep RT-PCR kit. Blood samples also contained most of the expanded thyroid clonotypes (frequency above 0.001), which suggests that blood repertoires may reflect thyroid immune responses. In cross-validation, a model built on a 13 V-J signature told ophthalmopathy apart from stable hyperthyroidism with over 85% sensitivity and roughly 81% specificity, and in testing the same model reached 80%/75%. In validation, progression to ophthalmopathy was predicted by the model with 65% to 71% sensitivity and around 75% specificity, a median of around 6.5 months before onset. A discovery cohort of roughly 100 patients, about 40 with Graves' ophthalmopathy and 57 with stable Graves' hyperthyroidism, was used to find distinguishing TCR V-J signatures. Whether ophthalmopathy could be predicted prospectively was tested in an independent validation cohort made up of under 20 hyperthyroidism patients plus 17 patients who later progressed to ophthalmopathy. The 75 to 100 discovery patients were divided at random into training and test sets in a 7:3 ratio. In addition, the study compared T-cell repertoires in thyroid tissue and in blood from about 6 Graves' hyperthyroidism patients. After blood sampling, hyperthyroidism patients were treated with methimazole at a starting dose of 30 mg daily, and ophthalmopathy patients were treated with high-dose intravenous methylprednisolone. Libraries were constructed in a second round of multiplex PCR, after which size selection and purification were carried out. Libraries were sequenced paired-end with 100 bp reads on an Illumina HiSeq2000. SOAPnuke was used to process the raw data, removing reads that contained adapters or uncalled bases, had a mean Phred below 15, or lacked an exact match to the constant primer or identifier. High-quality paired reads were merged with COPE v1.2.5, and unique nucleotide sequences were defined as clonotypes. Clonotypes were aligned to IMGT TRBV, TRBD and TRBJ reference segments using MiTCR v1.1. Analysis was restricted to V-J combinations with a frequency above 0.0001, which covered 99.2% of repertoires. The TCS score was defined as F50 (clonal expansion) divided by E x V (chaos), with BLOSUM62-based TCRdist calculated between CDR3 peptides within each V-J. Welch's t-statistics and random forest reduced several hundred V-J features to around 14, which were used in a naive Bayes classifier (R e1071). Sample size was not statistically predetermined, and investigators were not blinded to group allocation. The paper describes TCR Vbeta CDR3 sequencing of more than 120 peripheral blood samples, made up of about 41 ophthalmopathy patients, around 78 hyperthyroidism patients and 17 progressor patients.

This receptor chain uses TRBV24-1 and TRBJ2-7; tentative D gene TRBD1, with 5 bases matching. The TCR originated in a woman aged 25 to 45 with Graves disease. Donor details come from another sample of the same person, matched by shared clones. The material was peripheral blood mononuclear cells (PBMCs), obtained at new diagnosis, from a patient treated with antithyroid drugs. The DNA sequence reads TGTGCCACCAGTGATCCGAACTCTAGGGGAATGGTCTACTTC. This gives the protein CATSDPNSRGMVYF.